These T cell receptor beta chains were read from a single sample in a study of shared clonotypes between healthy human individuals. Assay used: immunoSEQ multiplex PCR; TCRdb lists only in-frame clones, some missing. The repertoire holds 900,000 to 1,200,000 clones, with around 78% as singletons. The specimen sequenced was memory CD4+ T cells from PBMCs. Every receptor here comes from a man aged 18 to 30 in good health. Some clones in this sample may be carry-over from other donors' samples. Each CDR3 is given with its conserved first and last residue. A D gene is named only where the DNA matches it firmly. Some rows mark clone size as missing; the rest say once, few, many or name a class of expanded clone.

clone size: few; V gene: TRBV12-5; D gene: TRBD2; J gene: TRBJ2-7; CDR3 protein: CASGLTLAGGPGEQYF; CDR3 DNA: TGTGCTAGTGGTTTAACCCTAGCGGGAGGGCCGGGGGAGCAGTACTTC
clone size: .; V gene: TRBV9; D gene: .; J gene: TRBJ2-7; CDR3 protein: CASSSTLSYEQYF; CDR3 DNA: TGTGCCAGCAGTTCGACTCTATCCTACGAGCAGTACTTC
clone size: .; V gene: TRBV7-2; D gene: .; J gene: TRBJ2-2; CDR3 protein: CASSFFRDTGELFF; CDR3 DNA: TGTGCCAGCAGCTTCTTCAGGGACACCGGGGAGCTGTTTTTT
clone size: .; V gene: TRBV9; D gene: TRBD1; J gene: TRBJ1-3; CDR3 protein: CASSTGTGGGNTIYF; CDR3 DNA: TGTGCCAGCAGCACCGGGACAGGGGGAGGAAACACCATATATTTT
clone size: .; V gene: TRBV7-2; D gene: .; J gene: TRBJ2-3; CDR3 protein: CASSLKITDTQYF; CDR3 DNA: TGTGCCAGCAGCTTGAAGATCACAGATACGCAGTATTTT
clone size: few; V gene: TRBV21-1; D gene: .; J gene: TRBJ2-7; CDR3 protein: CASSKASGTFSSYEQYF; CDR3 DNA: TGTGCCAGCAGCAAAGCATCCGGGACTTTCAGCTCCTACGAGCAGTACTTC
clone size: .; V gene: TRBV28; D gene: TRBD2; J gene: TRBJ2-3; CDR3 protein: CASSSFSGSGGDTQYF; CDR3 DNA: TGTGCCAGCAGTTCCTTTAGCGGGAGCGGGGGAGATACGCAGTATTTT
clone size: few; V gene: TRBV5-1; D gene: .; J gene: TRBJ1-2; CDR3 protein: CASSLDAGLDYGYTF; CDR3 DNA: TGCGCCAGCAGCTTGGACGCGGGTTTAGACTATGGCTACACCTTC
clone size: .; V gene: TRBV28; D gene: .; J gene: TRBJ1-4; CDR3 protein: CASSPGVSTNEKLFF; CDR3 DNA: TGTGCCAGCAGCCCAGGGGTTTCAACTAATGAAAAACTGTTTTTT
clone size: .; V gene: TRBV5-1; D gene: .; J gene: TRBJ2-5; CDR3 protein: CASSITGRGTETQYF; CDR3 DNA: TGCGCCAGCAGCATTACAGGGAGGGGAACAGAGACCCAGTACTTC
clone size: .; V gene: TRBV7-2; D gene: .; J gene: TRBJ2-3; CDR3 protein: CASSLASGTDTQYF; CDR3 DNA: TGTGCCAGCAGCCTCGCTTCTGGCACAGATACGCAGTATTTT
clone size: once; V gene: TRBV7-2; D gene: .; J gene: TRBJ2-3; CDR3 protein: CASSLRVLAGGSTDTQYF; CDR3 DNA: TGTGCCAGCAGCTTAAGGGTATTGGCGGGCGGAAGCACAGATACGCAGTATTTT
clone size: .; V gene: TRBV7-6; D gene: .; J gene: TRBJ1-5; CDR3 protein: CASSLSAASNQPQHF; CDR3 DNA: TGTGCCAGCAGCTTATCGGCGGCGAGCAATCAGCCCCAGCATTTT
clone size: .; V gene: TRBV19; D gene: TRBD2; J gene: TRBJ2-7; CDR3 protein: CASSMVFWTSGREPSYEQYF; CDR3 DNA: TGTGCCAGTAGTATGGTTTTTTGGACTAGCGGGAGAGAGCCCTCCTACGAGCAGTACTTC
clone size: once; V gene: TRBV27; D gene: TRBD1; J gene: TRBJ2-7; CDR3 protein: CASSSDRGEYEQYF; CDR3 DNA: TGTGCCAGCAGTTCGGACAGGGGGGAATACGAGCAGTACTTC
clone size: .; V gene: TRBV19; D gene: .; J gene: TRBJ1-5; CDR3 protein: CASSIFRAVTQPQHF; CDR3 DNA: TGTGCCAGTAGTATTTTTAGGGCAGTCACTCAGCCCCAGCATTTT
clone size: .; V gene: TRBV7-8; D gene: TRBD2; J gene: TRBJ2-7; CDR3 protein: CASSLATSGYEQYF; CDR3 DNA: TGTGCCAGCAGCTTAGCGACTAGCGGATACGAGCAGTACTTC
clone size: .; V gene: TRBV5-1; D gene: TRBD1; J gene: TRBJ1-6; CDR3 protein: CASSGEGQGYSPLHF; CDR3 DNA: TGCGCCAGCAGCGGCGAAGGACAGGGCTATTCACCCCTCCACTTT
clone size: few; V gene: TRBV5-1; D gene: TRBD1; J gene: TRBJ1-1; CDR3 protein: CASSPQGGDTEAFF; CDR3 DNA: TGCGCCAGCAGCCCACAGGGGGGGGACACTGAAGCTTTCTTT
clone size: .; V gene: TRBV5-1; D gene: TRBD1; J gene: TRBJ2-7; CDR3 protein: CASSSTGFNEQYF; CDR3 DNA: TGCGCCAGCAGCTCGACAGGGTTCAACGAGCAGTACTTC
clone size: once; V gene: TRBV5-1; D gene: TRBD2; J gene: TRBJ2-1; CDR3 protein: CASSPSGLAGGPREQFF; CDR3 DNA: TGCGCCAGCAGCCCGTCGGGACTAGCGGGAGGGCCTCGTGAGCAGTTCTTC
clone size: .; V gene: TRBV5-1; D gene: .; J gene: TRBJ1-1; CDR3 protein: CASSLGYTEAFF; CDR3 DNA: TGCGCCAGCAGCTTGGGGTACACTGAAGCTTTCTTT